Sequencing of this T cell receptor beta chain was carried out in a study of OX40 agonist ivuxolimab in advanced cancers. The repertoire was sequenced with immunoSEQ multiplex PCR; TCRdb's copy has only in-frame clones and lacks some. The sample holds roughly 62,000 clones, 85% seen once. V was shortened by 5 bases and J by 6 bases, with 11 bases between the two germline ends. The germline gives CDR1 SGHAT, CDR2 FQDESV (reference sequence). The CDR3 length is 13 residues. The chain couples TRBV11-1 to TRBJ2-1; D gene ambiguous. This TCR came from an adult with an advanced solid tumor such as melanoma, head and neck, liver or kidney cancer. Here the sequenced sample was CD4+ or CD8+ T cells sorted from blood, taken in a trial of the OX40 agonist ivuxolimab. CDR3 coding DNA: TGTGCCAGCAGCAATGACGGAAGCAATGAGCAGTTCTTC. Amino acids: CASSNDGSNEQFF.